Included here is one T cell receptor beta chain sequence, with context. The data are from a study of blood T cells in healthy people across ages. The germline gives CDR1 DFQATT, CDR2 SNEGSKA (reference sequence). The CDR3 is 12 residues long. Alongside a J-beta primer mix, a sample-barcoded 5' primer served in a second PCR lasting roughly 7 to 11 cycles. TCRdb independently ran MiXCR on the 5' RACE reads; one entry per CDR3 protein. The data show fewer than 800,000 distinct CDR3 sequences, approximately 50% seen once. This receptor was taken from a woman aged 60-75 years in good health. The sample consisted of blood. The chain links TRBV20-1 to TRBJ2-5; D is unresolved. The assigned J gene may be wrong: the sequence end matches TRBJ2-7 better. CDR3 sequence: CRAATDSYEQYF. The DNA for the CDR3 is TGCAGGGCAGCCACGGATTCCTACGAGCAGTACTTC.